This TCR beta chain is drawn from a study of shared clonotypes between healthy human individuals. Findings and caveats of the study: A generally larger estimated richness was seen in naive subsets than in memory subsets. Shared across a few donors were roughly 4.7% of the naive CD4 clonotypes. Clonotypes not shared had lower generation probabilities than those common to all four donors.

CD8 cells classed as naive were CD45RO-negative and positively selected for CCR7, excluding terminally differentiated effector memory CD45RA+ cells. V dropped 3 bases and J dropped 4 bases, with 22 bases sitting between them. The CDR3 is 17 amino acids. Per germline, CDR1 SNHLY and CDR2 FYNNEI. At a deep level, the assay was run. TCRdb's table, derived via immunoSEQ multiplex PCR, lists solely in-frame clones and lacks some. This sample carries roughly 650,000 clones, 90% to 97% of them seen once, and the ten largest clones take more than 0.085%. Regarding this clone: Its specificity is not known.

This clonotype originated in a woman aged 25 to 39 in good health. The specimen sequenced was naive CD8+ T cells sorted from blood. The rearrangement uses TRBV2 and TRBJ2-7, with D possibly matching TRBD1 (5 bases). CDR3 in amino acids: CASSDPPTRQIIYEQYF. CDR3 nucleotide sequence: TGTGCCAGCAGTGATCCCCCCACACGACAGATAATATACGAGCAGTACTTC.